This T cell receptor beta chain originates from a study of blood T cell repertoires in COVID-19. Sequencing was performed with immunoSEQ multiplex PCR; in TCRdb, only in-frame clones are kept and a portion is missing. The sample carries approximately 120,000 clones, 74% recorded once. The sequencing input was peripheral blood. This sequence was found in a man between 60 and 75 years old with acute or convalescent COVID-19.

The CDR3 region is CASSQEGGTEAFF. The CDR3 nucleotides read TGTGCCAGCAGCCAAGAGGGGGGTACTGAAGCTTTCTTT. The chain couples TRBV3-1 (or the pseudogene TRBV3-2) to TRBJ1-1; TRBD1 might be the D (5 bases). The V end was cut by 0 bases, the J end by 5 bases, with 7 bases between. Germline values: CDR1 LGHDT, CDR2 YNNKEL (reference sequence). The CDR3 totals 13 residues.